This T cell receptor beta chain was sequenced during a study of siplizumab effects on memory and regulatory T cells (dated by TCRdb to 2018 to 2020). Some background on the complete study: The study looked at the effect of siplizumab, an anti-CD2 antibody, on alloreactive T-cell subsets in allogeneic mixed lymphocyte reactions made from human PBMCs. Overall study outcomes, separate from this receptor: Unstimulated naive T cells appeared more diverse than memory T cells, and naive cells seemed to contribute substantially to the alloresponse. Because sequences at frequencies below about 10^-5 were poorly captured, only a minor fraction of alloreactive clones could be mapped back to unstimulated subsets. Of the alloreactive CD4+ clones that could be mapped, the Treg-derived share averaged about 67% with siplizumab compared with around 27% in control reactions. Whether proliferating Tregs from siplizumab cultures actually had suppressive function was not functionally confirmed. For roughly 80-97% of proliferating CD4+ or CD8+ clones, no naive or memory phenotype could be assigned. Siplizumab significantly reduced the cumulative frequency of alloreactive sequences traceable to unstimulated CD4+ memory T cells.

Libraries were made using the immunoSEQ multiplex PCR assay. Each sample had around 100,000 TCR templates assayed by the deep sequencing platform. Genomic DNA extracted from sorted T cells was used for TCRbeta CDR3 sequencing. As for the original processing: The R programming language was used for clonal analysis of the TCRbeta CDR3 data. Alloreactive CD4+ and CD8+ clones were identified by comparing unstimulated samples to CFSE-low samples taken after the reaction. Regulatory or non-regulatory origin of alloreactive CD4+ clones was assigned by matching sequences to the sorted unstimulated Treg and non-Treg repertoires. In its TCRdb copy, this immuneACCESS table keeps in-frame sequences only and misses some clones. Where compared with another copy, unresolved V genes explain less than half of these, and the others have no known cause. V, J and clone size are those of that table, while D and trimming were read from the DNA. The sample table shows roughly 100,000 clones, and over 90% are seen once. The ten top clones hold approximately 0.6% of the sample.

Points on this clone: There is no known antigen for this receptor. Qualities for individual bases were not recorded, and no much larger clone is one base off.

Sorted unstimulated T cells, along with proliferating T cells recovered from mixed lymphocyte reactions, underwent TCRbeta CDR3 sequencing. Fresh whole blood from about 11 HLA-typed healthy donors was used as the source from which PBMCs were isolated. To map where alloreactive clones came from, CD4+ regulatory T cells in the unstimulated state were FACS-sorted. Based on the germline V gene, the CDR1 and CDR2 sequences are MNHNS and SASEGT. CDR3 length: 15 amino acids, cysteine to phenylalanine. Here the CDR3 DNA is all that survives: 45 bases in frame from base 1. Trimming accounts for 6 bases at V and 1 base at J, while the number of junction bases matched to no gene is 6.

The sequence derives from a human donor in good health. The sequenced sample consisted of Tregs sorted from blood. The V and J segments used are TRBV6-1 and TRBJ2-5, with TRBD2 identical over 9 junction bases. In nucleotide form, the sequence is TGTGCCAGCAGGAGGGCGGGGGGGAGCCAAGAGACCCAGTACTTC. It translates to CASRRAGGSQETQYF.